The sequence of this TCR beta chain was determined in a study of chemoradiotherapy in HPV16-positive cancers (dated by TCRdb to 2022 to 2024). Regarding the complete study: Candidate HPV-specific T-cell clones and common TCR motifs were defined by functional T-cell assays performed on cells from two HPV16-positive patients. TCR repertoires from some 90 patients with HPV-related cancers were then used to track the candidate HPV-specific TCRs and motifs. Whether T-cell immunity against the HPV oncoproteins E6 and E7 changes during chemoradiotherapy and whether survival is affected by this immunity were examined in the study. Here is what the overall study found, with its caveats: Expansion of candidate HPV-specific clones and E7-related TCR motifs was observed in the tumor microenvironment during treatment, whereas no such expansion was observed for non-HPV-specific T cells. Among HPV16-positive patients, expansion of HPV-responsive T cells during chemoradiotherapy was associated with better recurrence-free survival. Only a couple of HPV16-positive patients were used to derive the functional definition of HPV-specific T cells, and the survival association was reported for HPV16-positive patients.

About this clone: The specificity of this receptor is unknown. No base quality information exists; no much larger clone differs at one position.

The library was obtained by the immunoSEQ multiplex PCR assay. TCRdb limited this immuneACCESS table to in-frame rearrangements with V and J called. A share of clones is missing; checked studies link under half to unresolved V genes, and the rest is unexplained. A total of over 35,000 clones appear in this sample, roughly 77% of them only once. Jointly, the top ten make up roughly 5.1% of the sample. V trim: 5 bases; J trim: 4 bases; unmatched bases: 11. Inclusive of the bounding cysteine and phenylalanine, the CDR3 is 16 residues long. The read is trimmed to its CDR3 DNA, 48 bases read in frame from base 1. The CDR1 and CDR2 encoded by the germline V gene are SGHTA and FQGNSA. Repertoires were sampled repeatedly over the course of chemoradiotherapy so that clonal expansion in the tumor microenvironment could be followed.

Source: blood, taken from a patient who underwent chemoradiotherapy. This receptor was taken from a human donor with HPV-associated anogenital cancer. The chain uses TRBV7-2 and TRBJ1-2; 9 of the junction bases match TRBD1. The nucleotide sequence is given as TGTGCCAGCAGCGAGGACAGGGGCGGGCTGGGCTATGGCTACACCTTC. This sequence encodes CASSEDRGGLGYGYTF. Outside the CDR3, residues come from the reference TRBV7-2 and TRBJ1-2 proteins, so the full variable domain is: GAGVSQSPSNKVTEKGKDVELRCDPISGHTALYWYRQSLGQGLEFLIYFQGNSAPDKSGLPSDRFSAERTGGSVSTLTIQRTQQEDSAVYLCASSEDRGGLGYGYTFGSGTRLTVV.